These 5 T cell receptor beta chains share one sample of origin, sequenced in a study of T cell repertoires in cytomegalovirus infection. TCRdb recomputed calls from the reads with MiXCR, one row per CDR3 protein. The sample comprises some 250,000 distinct CDR3 sequences, approximately 10% of which are singletons, and about 15% rests with the top ten. Source material: PBMCs. The receptors were gathered from a human donor in good health (CMV status not recorded). Some clones in this sample may be carry-over from other donors' samples.

The table lists this clonotype with many counts. The chain recombines TRBV7-2 with TRBJ2-7; 8 bases align to TRBD2. Trimming removed 5 bases from V and 7 bases from J; junction bases left unmatched: 10. The CDR3 is 14 residues long. Germline CDR1 is SGHTA and CDR2 is FQGNSA. Here the CDR3 reads CASSPGLGSGEQYF. CDR3 coding DNA: TGTGCCAGCAGCCCGGGACTAGGGTCTGGAGAGCAGTACTTC.

This sequence joins TRBV6-8 and TRBJ1-1, with 8 bases identical to TRBD1. CDR1 MNHGY and CDR2 SAAAGT come from the germline V gene. Germline trimming cut 7 bases from V and 5 bases from J; bases unmatched to any gene: 9. The CDR3 length is 14 residues. The CDR3 region has the DNA TGTGCCAGCATCCCCAGGGGGCGGCTTACTGAAGCTTTCTTT. It encodes CASIPRGRLTEAFF.

Many counts were recorded for this clonotype. This CDR3 reads CASSPERQNNSPLHF. The CDR3 DNA follows: TGCGCCAGCAGCCCCGAGAGGCAGAATAATTCACCCCTCCACTTT. This rearrangement joins TRBV5-1 to TRBJ1-6, with unresolved D. With 4 bases removed from V and 5 bases from J, the gap between germline ends came to 13 bases. The germline V gene has CDR1 SGHRS and CDR2 YFSETQ. The CDR3 is made up of 15 amino acids.

This clonotype was observed a few times. J is TRBJ2-7 and V is TRBV5-6; D not resolved. Germline-derived CDR1 and CDR2 are SGHDT and YYEEEE. The CDR3 runs to 12 residues. The germline V and J ends were trimmed by 4 bases and 5 bases, with 10 bases remaining between them. For the CDR3, the DNA is TGTGCCAGCAGCCAAGACGAGAACGAGCAGTACTTC. This translates into CASSQDENEQYF.

This clonotype was observed many times. The V gene is TRBV11-2, the J gene TRBJ2-1; D remains ambiguous. The CDR3 is made up of 15 amino acids. V was trimmed by 1 base and J by 0 bases, leaving 7 bases between them. Germline V CDR1 and CDR2: SGHAT, FQNNGV. CDR3 region: CASSLGRSSYNEQFF. The CDR3 DNA sequence: TGTGCCAGCAGCTTAGGTCGAAGCTCCTACAATGAGCAGTTCTTC.